This T cell receptor (beta chain) was identified during a study of blood T cell repertoires in COVID-19. Whole-study context: From T cells, B-cell-depleted T cells, or PBMCs came the material, which was cDNA or gDNA.

The CDR3 covers 15 residues. Between the trimmed V and J ends, which lost 6 bases and 0 bases, there was a span of 11 bases. Germline-derived CDR1 and CDR2 are MDHEN and SYDVKM. The protocol was immunoSEQ multiplex PCR, while the TCRdb copy is restricted to in-frame clones and leaves out a portion. The sample includes about 190,000 clones, 84% seen only once; the top ten take roughly 5%. This rearrangement joins TRBV28 to TRBJ2-2; TRBD1 is a possible D gene (5 bases). The sequence derives from a woman in her sixties or seventies with active or convalescent COVID-19. Sequenced material: peripheral blood. Here the CDR3 DNA reads TGTGCCAGCAGCCGGACAAGCACGAACACCGGGGAGCTGTTTTTT. It is translated as CASSRTSTNTGELFF.